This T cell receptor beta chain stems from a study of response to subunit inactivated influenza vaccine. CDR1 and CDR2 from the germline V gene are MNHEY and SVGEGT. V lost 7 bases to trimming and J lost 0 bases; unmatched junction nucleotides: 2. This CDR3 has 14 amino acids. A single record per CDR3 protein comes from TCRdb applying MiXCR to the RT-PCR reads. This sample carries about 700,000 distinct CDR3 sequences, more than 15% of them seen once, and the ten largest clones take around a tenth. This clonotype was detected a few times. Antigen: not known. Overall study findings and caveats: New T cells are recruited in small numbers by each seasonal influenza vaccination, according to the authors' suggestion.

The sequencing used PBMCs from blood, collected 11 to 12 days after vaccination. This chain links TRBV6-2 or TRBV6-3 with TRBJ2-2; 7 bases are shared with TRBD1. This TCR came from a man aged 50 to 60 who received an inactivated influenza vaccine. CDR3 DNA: TGTGCCAGCACCCAGGGGGCGAACACCGGGGAGCTGTTTTTT. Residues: CASTQGANTGELFF.